One T cell receptor (beta chain) is described in this entry. The CDR3 has 16 residues. V gave up 6 bases and J gave up 6 bases; unmatched junction bases: 17. The germline gives CDR1 SNHLY, CDR2 FYNNEI. Sequencing was performed with immunoSEQ multiplex PCR; in TCRdb, only in-frame clones are kept and a portion is missing. The sample holds about 700,000 clones, roughly nine tenths seen once. The sample is drawn from a study of shared clonotypes between healthy human individuals. CD45RO-negative, CCR7-selected cells formed the naive CD8 fraction, which excluded terminally differentiated effector memory CD45RA+ cells.

The chain has TRBV2 and TRBJ2-7, with 7 bases aligning to TRBD1. The clonotype was recovered from a man younger than 45 in good health. The sequenced sample consisted of naive CD8+ T cells sorted from blood. CDR3 sequence reads: CASSVPPDRQSGEQYF. In DNA, the CDR3 is TGTGCCAGCAGCGTACCCCCGGACAGGCAGAGTGGCGAGCAGTACTTC.